This paragraph covers one T cell receptor (beta chain) sequence. No antigen is known for it. These data originate in a study of vaccination and CD4 T cells after COVID-19. Described treatment: approximately nine-day PBMC culture with coronavirus spike peptide pools or control peptides (ViraFEST assay). Negative selection isolated the CD4+ T cells once the cells had been cultured for less than 13 days. With the Oncomine TCR Beta short-read assay, DNA from cultured CD4+ T cells was sequenced. Each CDR3 protein gets one entry after TCRdb re-called the PCR reads with MiXCR. The table lists 15,000 to 20,000 distinct CDR3 sequences, around 50% of them singletons. The CDR3 sequence is 15 residues long. The germline V gene has CDR1 MDHEN and CDR2 SYDVKM. V was clipped by 3 bases and J by 1 base, with 10 bases between them.

Sequencing was carried out using CD4+ T cells from blood, cultured in vitro. This sequence originates from a human donor who had recovered from COVID-19. The chain has TRBV28 and TRBJ2-1, with a weak D call TRBD2 (5 bases). CDR3 in DNA: TGTGCCAGCAGTTTCAAAGCGGTTTCCTACAATGAGCAGTTCTTC. Its translation: CASSFKAVSYNEQFF.